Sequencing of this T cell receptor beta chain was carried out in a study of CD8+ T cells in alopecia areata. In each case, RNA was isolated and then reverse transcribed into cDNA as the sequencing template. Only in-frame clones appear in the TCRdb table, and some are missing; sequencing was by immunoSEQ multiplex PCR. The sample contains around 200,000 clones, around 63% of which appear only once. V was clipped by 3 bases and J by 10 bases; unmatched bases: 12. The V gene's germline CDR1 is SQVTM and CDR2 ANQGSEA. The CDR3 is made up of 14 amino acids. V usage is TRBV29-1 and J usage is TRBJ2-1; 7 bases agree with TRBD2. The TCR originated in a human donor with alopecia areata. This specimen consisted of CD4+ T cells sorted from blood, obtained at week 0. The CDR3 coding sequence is TGCAGCGTTGACCCTAGCGGACTAACCCGGGAGCAGTTCTTC. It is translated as CSVDPSGLTREQFF.